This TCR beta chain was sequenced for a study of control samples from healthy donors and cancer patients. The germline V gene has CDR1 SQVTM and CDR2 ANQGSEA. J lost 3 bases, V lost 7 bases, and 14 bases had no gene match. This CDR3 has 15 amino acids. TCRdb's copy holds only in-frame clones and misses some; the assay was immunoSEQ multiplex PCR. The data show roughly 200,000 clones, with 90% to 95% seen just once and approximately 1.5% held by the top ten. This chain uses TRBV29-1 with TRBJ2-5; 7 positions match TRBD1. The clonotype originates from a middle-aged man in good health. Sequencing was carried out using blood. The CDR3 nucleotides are TGCAGCGCTCGGAACACAGGGGTTGTCGAAGAGACCCAGTACTTC. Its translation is CSARNTGVVEETQYF.